These 12 T cell receptor beta chains were all obtained from the same sample, sequenced in a study of CD8+CD57+ T cells in acquired aplastic anemia. CD8+CD57+ cell expansion, shown by flow cytometry, had occurred in the patients selected for sequencing. Profiling of TCR beta VDJ combinations and CDR3 sequences used genomic DNA as template. One entry per CDR3 protein, called by TCRdb with MiXCR from the reads. In the table there are around 210,000 distinct CDR3 sequences, less than 75% of which are singletons. The sequenced sample consisted of sorted CD4+, CD8+, or CD8+CD57+ T cells (not recorded which) from PBMCs. These receptor sequences come from a human donor with aplastic anemia.

The rearrangement uses TRBV7-6 and TRBJ2-3; 7 bases are shared with TRBD2. Germline V gives CDR1 SGHVS, CDR2 FNYEAQ. The CDR3 contains 16 residues. The junction had 11 bases not matched to a gene; V was cut back by 5 bases and J by 3 bases. Here the CDR3 reads CASSPWGDYNTDTQYF. The CDR3 DNA reads TGTGCCAGCAGCCCTTGGGGGGACTATAATACAGATACGCAGTATTTT.

The chain is built from TRBV2 and TRBJ1-2; 8 nucleotides match TRBD1. The V and J ends lost 0 bases and 3 bases, in that order; junction bases with no gene match: 6. CDR3 length: 16 residues. Germline V gene lookup returns CDR1 SNHLY and CDR2 FYNNEI. The CDR3 bases are TGTGCCAGCAGTGAAGCGCCAGGGGGCTGGGACTATGGCTACACCTTC. It yields the protein CASSEAPGGWDYGYTF.

This chain joins TRBV7-2 and TRBJ1-6; 7 bases are shared with TRBD1. Trimming at V came to 1 base and at J to 7 bases, leaving 7 bases not matched to a gene. This CDR3 has 16 residues. Per the germline V gene, CDR1 is SGHTA and CDR2 is FQGNSA. The CDR3 nucleotides read TGTGCCAGCAGCTTAGGGTCGGGACAGCAAAATTCACCCCTCCACTTT. It yields the protein CASSLGSGQQNSPLHF.

The chain couples TRBV7-3 to TRBJ1-2; 7 bases match TRBD1. This CDR3 has 14 amino acids. The trim removed 2 bases at V and 3 bases at J, leaving 3 bases unmatched. Germline CDR1 is SGHTA and CDR2 is FQGTGA. CDR3 loop: CASSLQGTDYGYTF. CDR3 bases: TGTGCCAGCAGCTTACAAGGGACAGACTATGGCTACACCTTC. The whole variable domain, remainder taken from reference TRBV7-3 and TRBJ1-2, is GAGVSQTPSNKVTEKGKYVELRCDPISGHTALYWYRQSLGQGPEFLIYFQGTGAADDSGLPNDRFFAVRPEGSVSTLKIQRTERGDSAVYLCASSLQGTDYGYTFGSGTRLTVV.

This clonotype was observed at least ten times. The chain uses TRBV6-1 and TRBJ2-1, with D perhaps matching TRBD2 (6 bases). The ends were cut back, 2 bases at V and 2 bases at J, with 10 bases in the middle. Germline values: CDR1 MNHNS, CDR2 SASEGT. This CDR3 region has 15 residues. CDR3 in DNA: TGTGCCAGCAGTGAATTGTGGGGGGCCTACAATGAGCAGTTCTTC. Its translation is CASSELWGAYNEQFF.

The chain links TRBV5-4 to TRBJ1-2; a weak D match, TRBD1 (5 bases). V was clipped by 5 bases and J by 3 bases, with 17 bases between them. CDR3 size: 15 residues. Germline loops: CDR1 SGHNT, CDR2 YYREEE (reference sequence). CDR3 amino acids: CASSLTGRQDYGYTF. The CDR3 nucleotides read TGTGCCAGCAGTTTAACGGGACGGCAGGACTATGGCTACACCTTC.

This clonotype was observed a few times. The rearrangement uses TRBV11-2 and TRBJ1-3, with 12 bases fitting TRBD1. The CDR3 sequence is 16 residues long. Germline trimming cut 4 bases from V and 4 bases from J; bases unmatched to any gene: 5. Germline CDR1 and CDR2: SGHAT and FQNNGV. The CDR3 coding sequence is TGTGCCAGCAGCTCGGGACAGGGGGCGTCGGGAAACACCATATATTTT. Translation: CASSSGQGASGNTIYF.

This clonotype was seen at least ten times. The chain has TRBV19 and TRBJ2-7; 7 bases match TRBD2. Losses at the gene ends were 5 bases for V and 3 bases for J; bases not matched to a gene: 10. The germline gives CDR1 LNHDA, CDR2 SQIVND (reference sequence). The CDR3 has 15 residues. CDR3 amino acids: CASSPGGGAGYEQYF. For the CDR3, the DNA is TGTGCCAGTAGTCCTGGGGGAGGGGCAGGCTACGAGCAGTACTTC. Based on the CDR3 plus reference TRBV19 and TRBJ2-7, the full variable domain is DGGITQSPKYLFRKEGQNVTLSCEQNLNHDAMYWYRQDPGQGLRLIYYSQIVNDFQKGDIAEGYSVSREKKESFPLTVTSAQKNPTAFYLCASSPGGGAGYEQYFGPGTRLTVT.

Only one count was recorded for this clonotype. V usage is TRBV2 and J usage is TRBJ2-7, with a possible D match to TRBD2 (6 bases). Looked up from germline, CDR1 is SNHLY and CDR2 is FYNNEI. Trimming left V 8 bases short and J 6 bases short, with 17 bases between. The CDR3 runs to 13 residues. The CDR3 reads CASSLALSSEQYF. The DNA for the CDR3 is TGTGCCAGCTCACTAGCCTTGTCGTCCGAGCAGTACTTC.

The chain links TRBV7-2 to TRBJ2-7; D is undetermined. Germline values: CDR1 SGHTA, CDR2 FQGNSA. V was trimmed by 2 bases and J by 5 bases, leaving 10 bases between them. This CDR3 comprises 13 residues. The CDR3 DNA reads TGTGCCAGCAGCTTACCGCTGCTAAACGAGCAGTACTTC. It encodes CASSLPLLNEQYF.

The chain combines TRBV5-1 with TRBJ2-1; D is unclear. The CDR3 is made up of 10 amino acids. The germline V gene has CDR1 SGHRS and CDR2 YFSETQ. V was pared by 6 bases and J by 8 bases, with 6 bases between. CDR3 sequence (DNA): TGCGCCAGCACCAGCCATGAGCAGTTCTTC. Encoded protein: CASTSHEQFF.

The genes are TRBV19 and TRBJ1-6, with D unresolved. Germline assignment: CDR1 LNHDA and CDR2 SQIVND (reference sequence). CDR3 size: 15 residues. V was pared by 9 bases and J by 3 bases, with 15 bases between. The CDR3 sequence is CASRSGTNYNSPLHF. As DNA, the CDR3 is TGTGCCAGCCGAAGTGGCACCAACTATAATTCACCCCTCCACTTT.